Below, 9 T cell receptor beta chains from the same sample are listed, as sequenced in a study of control samples from healthy donors and cancer patients. Profiled with immunoSEQ multiplex PCR; TCRdb holds only in-frame clones, not every one. The repertoire holds fewer than 200,000 clones, with almost 90% as singletons. Sequences were obtained from blood. Source of these receptors: a woman in her forties or fifties in good health.

The chain carries TRBV28 and TRBJ1-1; D gene ambiguous. The length of the CDR3 is 13 residues. Germline-derived CDR1 and CDR2 are MDHEN and SYDVKM. Trimming pared 1 base from V and 0 bases from J, leaving 3 bases between. CDR3: CASSLLLNTEAFF. CDR3 nucleotide sequence: TGTGCCAGCAGTTTATTACTGAACACTGAAGCTTTCTTT.

For this clone: Other DNA sequences within the sample encode an identical CDR3. This chain uses TRBV7-8 with TRBJ1-1; D not resolved. This CDR3 is built from 13 residues. The V gene's germline CDR1 is SGHVS and CDR2 FQNEAQ. Between the trimmed V and J ends, which lost 7 bases and 0 bases, there was a span of 9 bases. The CDR3 DNA reads TGTGCCAGCAAGGCGGGTATGAACACTGAAGCTTTCTTT. Protein product: CASKAGMNTEAFF.

The chain carries TRBV27 and TRBJ1-5; 12 bases are a match to TRBD1. CDR3 size: 17 residues. Germline V gene sequence: CDR1 MNHEY, CDR2 SMNVEV (reference sequence). Trimming cost V 3 bases and J 3 bases; bases outside gene matches: 6. DNA of the CDR3: TGTGCCAGCAGTTTGGAGGGACAGGGGGCATACAATCAGCCCCAGCATTTT. It codes for CASSLEGQGAYNQPQHF.

The chain joins TRBV6-5 to TRBJ2-3, with 7 nucleotides matching TRBD2. Trimming removed 6 bases from V and 2 bases from J; junction bases left unmatched: 8. The CDR3 loop spans 15 amino acids. Per the germline V gene, CDR1 is MNHEY and CDR2 is SVGAGI. CDR3 bases: TGTGCCAGCAGCCGGAGCGGGACGTACACAGATACGCAGTATTTT. Residues: CASSRSGTYTDTQYF.

This chain connects TRBV19 to TRBJ1-5; D is undetermined. V gave up 3 bases and J gave up 2 bases, with 11 bases separating them. CDR3 length: 15 amino acids. Germline loops: CDR1 LNHDA, CDR2 SQIVND (reference sequence). CDR3 nucleotides: TGTGCCAGTAGTATCGGAGACATCCGCAATCAGCCCCAGCATTTT. Its translation is CASSIGDIRNQPQHF.

The chain uses TRBV7-2 and TRBJ2-7, with 8 bases lining up with TRBD2. CDR3 size: 17 residues. The germline gives CDR1 SGHTA, CDR2 FQGNSA. The V and J ends lost 5 bases and 3 bases, in that order; junction bases with no gene match: 15. CDR3 sequence: CASSGVYRGGIVYEQYF. CDR3 coding DNA: TGTGCCAGCAGCGGAGTTTATCGCGGGGGGATTGTCTACGAGCAGTACTTC.

This chain joins TRBV28 and TRBJ2-7; D is possibly TRBD1 (5 bases). The CDR3 is 12 amino acids. Looked up from germline, CDR1 is MDHEN and CDR2 is SYDVKM. V was shortened by 8 bases and J by 6 bases, with 14 bases between the two germline ends. The CDR3 nucleotides read TGTGCCAGCTGCGAGGAAGGGGCCGAGCAGTACTTC. It is translated as CASCEEGAEQYF. The full variable domain, in which reference TRBV28 and TRBJ2-7 provide the parts outside the CDR3, is DVKVTQSSRYLVKRTGEKVFLECVQDMDHENMFWYRQDPGLGLRLIYFSYDVKMKEKGDIPEGYSVSREKKERFSLILESASTNQTSMYLCASCEEGAEQYFGPGTRLTVT.

This clone came up a few times. The rearrangement joins TRBV12-5 to TRBJ1-1; possible D gene TRBD1, 5 bases. Germline CDR1 is LGHNT and CDR2 is FRNRAP. CDR3 length equals 13 residues. V gave up 3 bases and J gave up 6 bases, with 11 bases separating them. CDR3 in amino acids: CASGLDSLAEAFF. CDR3 in DNA: TGTGCTAGTGGTTTAGACAGTCTGGCTGAAGCTTTCTTT.

V usage is TRBV29-1 and J usage is TRBJ1-2; D might be TRBD1 (5 bases). Germline CDR1 is SQVTM and CDR2 is ANQGSEA. The V gene lost 5 bases and the J gene lost 2 bases, with 18 bases spanning the gap. The CDR3 extends over 15 amino acids. CDR3 loop: CSVIYRDSVNYGYTF. DNA for the CDR3: TGCAGCGTTATTTACCGGGACTCCGTAAACTATGGCTACACCTTC.